The clone carrying this T cell receptor beta chain was detected ten times or more. The antigen is unknown. This specimen belongs to a study of T cell repertoires in cytomegalovirus infection. Study-wide context: Both a matching HLA type and CMV infection were indicated by public TCR beta signatures.

The CDR3 totals 15 residues. After removal of 6 bases from V and 4 bases from J, the junction contained 11 bases not matched to a gene. Germline CDR1 reads MNHNS; CDR2 reads SASEGT. General study results and limits: Carriers of CMV plus the relevant HLA were identified by cumulative public TCR beta family frequency. HLA-C-restricted CMV clonotypes gave the most frequent clonotype in two of eight donors.

A single record per CDR3 protein comes from TCRdb applying MiXCR to the reads. The sample shows almost 300,000 distinct CDR3 sequences, 9.6% of them seen only once. The sequenced sample was PBMCs. The sequence was obtained from a human donor in good health (CMV status not recorded). Some clones in this sample may be carry-over from other donors' samples. This chain joins TRBV6-1 and TRBJ1-2, with 7 bases that match TRBD1. The CDR3 nucleotides are TGTGCCAGCAGCCGGGACAGCGAAGTACTCTATGGCTACACCTTC. It specifies CASSRDSEVLYGYTF.